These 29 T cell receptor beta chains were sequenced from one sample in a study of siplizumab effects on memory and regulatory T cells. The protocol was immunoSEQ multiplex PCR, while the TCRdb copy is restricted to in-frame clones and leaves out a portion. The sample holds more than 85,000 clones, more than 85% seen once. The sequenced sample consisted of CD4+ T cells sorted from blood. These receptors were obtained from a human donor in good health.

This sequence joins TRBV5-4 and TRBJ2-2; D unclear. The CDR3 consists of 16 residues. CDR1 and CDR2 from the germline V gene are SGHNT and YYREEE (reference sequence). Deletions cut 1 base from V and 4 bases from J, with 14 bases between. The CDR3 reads CASSLLGYGGTGELFF. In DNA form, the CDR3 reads TGTGCCAGCAGCTTGTTAGGGTACGGCGGCACCGGGGAGCTGTTTTTT.

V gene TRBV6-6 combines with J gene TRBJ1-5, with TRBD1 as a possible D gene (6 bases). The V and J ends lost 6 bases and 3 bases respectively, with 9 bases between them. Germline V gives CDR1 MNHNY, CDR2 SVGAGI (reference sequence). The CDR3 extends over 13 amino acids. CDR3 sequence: CASSRTVNQPQHF. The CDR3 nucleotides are TGTGCCAGCAGCAGGACAGTCAATCAGCCCCAGCATTTT.

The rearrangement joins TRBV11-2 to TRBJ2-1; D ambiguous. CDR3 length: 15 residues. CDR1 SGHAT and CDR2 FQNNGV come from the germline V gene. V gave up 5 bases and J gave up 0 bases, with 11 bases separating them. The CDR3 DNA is TGTGCCAGCAGCGCCCGGATTAGCTCCTACAATGAGCAGTTCTTC. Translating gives CASSARISSYNEQFF. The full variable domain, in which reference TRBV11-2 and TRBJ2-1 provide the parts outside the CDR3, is EAGVAQSPRYKIIEKRQSVAFWCNPISGHATLYWYQQILGQGPKLLIQFQNNGVVDDSQLPKDRFSAERLKGVDSTLKIQPAKLEDSAVYLCASSARISSYNEQFFGPGTRLTVL.

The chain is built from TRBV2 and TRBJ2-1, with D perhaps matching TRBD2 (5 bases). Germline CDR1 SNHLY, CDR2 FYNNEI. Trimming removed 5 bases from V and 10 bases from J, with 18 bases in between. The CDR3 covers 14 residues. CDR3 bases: TGTGCCAGCAGTCCCATAACATCTACGGGGGAGCAGTTCTTC. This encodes CASSPITSTGEQFF.

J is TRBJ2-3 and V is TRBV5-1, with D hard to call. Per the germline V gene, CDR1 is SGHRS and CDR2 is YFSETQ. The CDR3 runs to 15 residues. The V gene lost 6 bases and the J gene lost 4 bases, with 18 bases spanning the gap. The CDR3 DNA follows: TGCGCCAGCACCCAGCTGACGTCAGAGGCAGATACGCAGTATTTT. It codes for CASTQLTSEADTQYF.

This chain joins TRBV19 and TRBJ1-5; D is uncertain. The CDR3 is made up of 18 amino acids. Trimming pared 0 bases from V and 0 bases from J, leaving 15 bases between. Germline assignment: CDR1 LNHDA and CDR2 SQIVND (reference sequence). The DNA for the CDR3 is TGTGCCAGTAGTATAGATCCCACAGAAAGTTATAGCAATCAGCCCCAGCATTTT. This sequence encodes CASSIDPTESYSNQPQHF.

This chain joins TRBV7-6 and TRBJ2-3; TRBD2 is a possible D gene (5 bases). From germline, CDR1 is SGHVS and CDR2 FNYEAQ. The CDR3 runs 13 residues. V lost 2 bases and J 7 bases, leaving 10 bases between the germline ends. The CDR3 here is CASSLFGGNTQYF. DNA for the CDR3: TGTGCCAGCAGCTTATTTGGAGGAAATACGCAGTATTTT.

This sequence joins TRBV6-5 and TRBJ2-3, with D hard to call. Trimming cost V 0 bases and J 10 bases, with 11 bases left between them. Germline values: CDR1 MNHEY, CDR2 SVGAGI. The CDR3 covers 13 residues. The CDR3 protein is CASSYSLGDPQYF. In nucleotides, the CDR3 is TGTGCCAGCAGTTACTCGTTGGGCGACCCGCAGTATTTT.

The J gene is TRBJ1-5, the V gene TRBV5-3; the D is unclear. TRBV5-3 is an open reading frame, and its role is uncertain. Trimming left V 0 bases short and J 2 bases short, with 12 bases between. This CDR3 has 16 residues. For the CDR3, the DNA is TGTGCCAGAAGCTTGGGTACAGCCGTCGGCAATCAGCCCCAGCATTTT. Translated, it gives CARSLGTAVGNQPQHF.

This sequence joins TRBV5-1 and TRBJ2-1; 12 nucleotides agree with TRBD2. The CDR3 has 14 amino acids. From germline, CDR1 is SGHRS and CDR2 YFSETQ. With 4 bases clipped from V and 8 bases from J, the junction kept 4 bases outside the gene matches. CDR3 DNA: TGCGCCAGCAGCGAACTAGCGGGGGGTGATGAGCAGTTCTTC. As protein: CASSELAGGDEQFF.

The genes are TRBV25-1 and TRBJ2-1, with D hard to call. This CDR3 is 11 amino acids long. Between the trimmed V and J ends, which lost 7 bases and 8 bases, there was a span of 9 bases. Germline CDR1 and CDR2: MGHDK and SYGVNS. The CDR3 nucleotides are TGTGCCAGCACCACATGGGATGAGCAGTTCTTC. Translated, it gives CASTTWDEQFF.

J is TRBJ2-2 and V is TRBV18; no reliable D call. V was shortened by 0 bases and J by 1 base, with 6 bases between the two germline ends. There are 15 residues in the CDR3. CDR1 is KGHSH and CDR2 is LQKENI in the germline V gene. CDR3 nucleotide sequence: TGTGCCAGCTCACCACCGCCGCTGAACACCGGGGAGCTGTTTTTT. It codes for CASSPPPLNTGELFF.

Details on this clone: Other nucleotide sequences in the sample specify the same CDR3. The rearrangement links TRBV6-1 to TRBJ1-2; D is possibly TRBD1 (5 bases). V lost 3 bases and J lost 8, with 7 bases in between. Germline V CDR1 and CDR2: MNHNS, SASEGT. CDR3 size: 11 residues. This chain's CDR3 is CASSDQGGYTF. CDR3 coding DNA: TGTGCCAGCAGTGATCAGGGCGGCTACACCTTC.

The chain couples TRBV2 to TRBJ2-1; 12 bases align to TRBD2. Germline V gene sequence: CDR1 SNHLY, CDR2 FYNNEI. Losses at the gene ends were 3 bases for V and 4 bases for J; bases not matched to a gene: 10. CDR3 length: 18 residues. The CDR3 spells CASSDPSWTSGTYNEQFF. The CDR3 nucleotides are TGTGCCAGCAGTGATCCATCTTGGACTAGCGGGACGTACAATGAGCAGTTCTTC.

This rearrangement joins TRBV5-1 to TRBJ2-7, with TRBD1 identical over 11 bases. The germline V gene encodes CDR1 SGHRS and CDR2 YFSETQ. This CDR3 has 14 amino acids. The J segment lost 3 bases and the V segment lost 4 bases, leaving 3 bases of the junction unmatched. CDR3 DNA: TGCGCCAGCAGCATTGGGACAGGGGGCTACGAGCAGTACTTC. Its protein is CASSIGTGGYEQYF.

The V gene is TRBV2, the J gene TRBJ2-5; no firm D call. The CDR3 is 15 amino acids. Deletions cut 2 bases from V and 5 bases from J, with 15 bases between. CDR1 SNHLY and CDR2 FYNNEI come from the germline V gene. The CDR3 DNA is TGTGCCAGCAGTGAATCCCGGGTCCACATGGAGACCCAGTACTTC. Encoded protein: CASSESRVHMETQYF.

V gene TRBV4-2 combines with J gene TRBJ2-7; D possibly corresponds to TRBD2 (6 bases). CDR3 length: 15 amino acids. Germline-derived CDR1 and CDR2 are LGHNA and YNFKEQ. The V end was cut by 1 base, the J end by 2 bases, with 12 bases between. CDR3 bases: TGTGCCAGCAGCCAAGCCGGGACTGTAACCTACGAGCAGTACTTC. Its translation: CASSQAGTVTYEQYF.

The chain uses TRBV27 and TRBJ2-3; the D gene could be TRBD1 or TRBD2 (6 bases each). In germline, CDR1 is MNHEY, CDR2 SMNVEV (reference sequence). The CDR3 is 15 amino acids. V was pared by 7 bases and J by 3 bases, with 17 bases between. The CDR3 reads CASTLGIGGTDTQYF. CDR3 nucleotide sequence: TGTGCCAGCACCCTGGGAATAGGGGGGACAGATACGCAGTATTTT.

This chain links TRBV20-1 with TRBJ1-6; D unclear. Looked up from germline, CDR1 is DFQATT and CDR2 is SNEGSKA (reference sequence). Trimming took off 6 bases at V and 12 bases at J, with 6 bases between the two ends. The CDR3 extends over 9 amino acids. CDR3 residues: CSAGKPLHF. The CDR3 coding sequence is TGCAGTGCGGGTAAACCCCTCCACTTT.

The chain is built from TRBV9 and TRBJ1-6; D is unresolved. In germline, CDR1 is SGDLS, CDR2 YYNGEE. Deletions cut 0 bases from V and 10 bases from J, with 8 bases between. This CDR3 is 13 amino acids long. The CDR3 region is CASSVAIGSPLHF. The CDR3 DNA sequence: TGTGCCAGCAGCGTAGCGATCGGATCACCCCTCCACTTT.

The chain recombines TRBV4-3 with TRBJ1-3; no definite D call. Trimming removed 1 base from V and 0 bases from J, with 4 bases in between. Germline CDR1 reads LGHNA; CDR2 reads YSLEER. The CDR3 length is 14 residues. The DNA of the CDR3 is TGCGCCAGCAGCCAAGGTAGCTCTGGAAACACCATATATTTT. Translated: CASSQGSSGNTIYF.

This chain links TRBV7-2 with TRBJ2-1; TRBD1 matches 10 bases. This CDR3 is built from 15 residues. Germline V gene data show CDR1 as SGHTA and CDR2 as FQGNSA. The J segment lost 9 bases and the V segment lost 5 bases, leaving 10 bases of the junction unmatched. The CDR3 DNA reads TGTGCCAGCAGCCCTCAGACAGGGGGCTGGGGTGAGCAGTTCTTC. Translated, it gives CASSPQTGGWGEQFF.

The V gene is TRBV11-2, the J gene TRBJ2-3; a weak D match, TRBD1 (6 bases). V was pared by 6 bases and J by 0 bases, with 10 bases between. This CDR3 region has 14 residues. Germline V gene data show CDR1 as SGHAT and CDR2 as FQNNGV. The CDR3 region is CASSSDRSTDTQYF. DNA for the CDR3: TGTGCCAGCAGTTCTGACAGGAGCACAGATACGCAGTATTTT.

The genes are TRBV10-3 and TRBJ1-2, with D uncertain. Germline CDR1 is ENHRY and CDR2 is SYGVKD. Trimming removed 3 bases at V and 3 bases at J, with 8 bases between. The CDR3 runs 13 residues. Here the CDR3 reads CAISDQADYGYTF. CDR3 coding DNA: TGTGCCATCAGTGATCAGGCAGACTATGGCTACACCTTC.

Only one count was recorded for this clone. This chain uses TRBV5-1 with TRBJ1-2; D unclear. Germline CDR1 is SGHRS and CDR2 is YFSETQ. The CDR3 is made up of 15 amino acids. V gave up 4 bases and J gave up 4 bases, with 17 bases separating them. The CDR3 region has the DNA TGCGCCAGCAGCGCGACCCGGGAAAGCATCTATGGCTACACCTTC. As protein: CASSATRESIYGYTF.

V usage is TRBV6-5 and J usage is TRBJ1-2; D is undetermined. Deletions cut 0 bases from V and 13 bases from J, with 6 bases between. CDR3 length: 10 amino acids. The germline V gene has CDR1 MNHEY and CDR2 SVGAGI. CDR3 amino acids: CASSYSTITF. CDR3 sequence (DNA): TGTGCCAGCAGTTACTCCACCATCACCTTC.

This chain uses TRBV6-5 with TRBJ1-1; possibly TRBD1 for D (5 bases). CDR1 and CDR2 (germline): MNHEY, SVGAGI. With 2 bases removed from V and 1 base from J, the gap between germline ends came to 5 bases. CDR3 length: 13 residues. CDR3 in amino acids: CASSYQGNTEAFF. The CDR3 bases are TGTGCCAGCAGTTACCAGGGGAACACTGAAGCTTTCTTT.

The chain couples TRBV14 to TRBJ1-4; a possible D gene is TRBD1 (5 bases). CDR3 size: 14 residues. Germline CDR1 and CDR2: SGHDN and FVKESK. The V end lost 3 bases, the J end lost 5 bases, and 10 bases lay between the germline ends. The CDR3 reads CASSQGLRNEKLFF. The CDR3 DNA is TGTGCCAGCAGCCAGGGGCTAAGAAATGAAAAACTGTTTTTT.

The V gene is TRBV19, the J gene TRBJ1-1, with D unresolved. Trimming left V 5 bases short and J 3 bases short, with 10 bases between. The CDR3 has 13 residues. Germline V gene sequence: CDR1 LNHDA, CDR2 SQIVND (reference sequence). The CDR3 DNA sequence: TGTGCCAGTAGTCGGACGTTTTACACTGAAGCTTTCTTT. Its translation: CASSRTFYTEAFF.